The 21 T cell receptor beta chains reported below all come from one sample, sequenced in a study of identical twins. Via MiXCR, TCRdb re-called the 5' RACE reads, giving one row per CDR3 protein. The sample carries roughly 720,000 distinct CDR3 sequences, 15% to 20% recorded once. The same sample was also used in a study of T cells expressing NK-cell markers.

The specimen was PBMCs. Receptors originate from a young woman in good health.

The chain employs TRBV24-1 and TRBJ2-7, with TRBD1 as a possible D gene (6 bases). This CDR3 spans 14 amino acids. Between the trimmed V and J ends, which lost 4 bases and 1 base, there was a span of 10 bases. Germline-derived CDR1 and CDR2 are KGHDR and SFDVKD. CDR3 sequence: CATSEGAPSYEQYF. CDR3 bases: TGTGCCACCAGTGAGGGGGCACCGTCCTACGAGCAGTACTTC.

V usage is TRBV4-3 and J usage is TRBJ2-5; D possibly corresponds to TRBD2 (6 bases). V was trimmed by 0 bases and J by 9 bases, leaving 17 bases between them. Germline CDR1 and CDR2: LGHNA and YSLEER. The CDR3 consists of 15 residues. Here the CDR3 DNA reads TGCGCCAGCAGCCAAGATTGGGACTCGGTTTGGGCCCAGTACTTC. Translated, it gives CASSQDWDSVWAQYF.

In this sample, this clonotype turned up a few times. The CDR3 DNA sequence: TGCGCCAGCAGCTTGGCCTTAACAGGGTATCCCTACGAGCAGTACTTC. Amino acid sequence: CASSLALTGYPYEQYF. The chain combines TRBV5-1 with TRBJ2-7, with TRBD1 as a possible D gene (6 bases). CDR1 and CDR2 from the germline V gene are SGHRS and YFSETQ. The CDR3 is 16 amino acids. V dropped 0 bases and J dropped 2 bases, with 15 bases sitting between them.

This clonotype was seen only a few times. In nucleotides, the CDR3 is TGCAGTGCTAGAGATCAAGGGGTGTACACTGAAGCTTTCTTT. Its protein is CSARDQGVYTEAFF. The rearrangement uses TRBV20-1 and TRBJ1-1; the D gene is possibly TRBD1 (5 bases). Germline-derived CDR1 and CDR2 are DFQATT and SNEGSKA (reference sequence). The CDR3 sequence is 14 residues long. The V end lost 0 bases, the J end lost 3 bases, and 11 bases lay between the germline ends.

Only a few counts were recorded for this clonotype. The chain is built from TRBV7-2 and TRBJ2-7; TRBD1 matches 9 bases. From germline, CDR1 is SGHTA and CDR2 FQGNSA. The J segment lost 6 bases and the V segment lost 3 bases, leaving 3 bases of the junction unmatched. This CDR3 region has 13 residues. Here the CDR3 reads CASSLDRGLEQYF. The CDR3 DNA is TGTGCCAGCAGCTTGGACAGGGGACTCGAGCAGTACTTC. Supplemented by reference TRBV7-2 and TRBJ2-7, the full variable domain reads GAGVSQSPSNKVTEKGKDVELRCDPISGHTALYWYRQSLGQGLEFLIYFQGNSAPDKSGLPSDRFSAERTGGSVSTLTIQRTQQEDSAVYLCASSLDRGLEQYFGPGTRLTVT.

V is TRBV5-1 and J is TRBJ2-2; D remains ambiguous. Trimming took off 0 bases at V and 9 bases at J, with 9 bases between the two ends. Looked up from germline, CDR1 is SGHRS and CDR2 is YFSETQ. This CDR3 has 13 amino acids. CDR3 nucleotide sequence: TGCGCCAGCAGCTTGGCAATGGACCGGGAGCTGTTTTTT. It codes for CASSLAMDRELFF.

V and J are TRBV20-1 and TRBJ2-1; D gene unclear. Germline assignment: CDR1 DFQATT and CDR2 SNEGSKA (reference sequence). There are 10 residues in the CDR3. Deletions cut 3 bases from V and 9 bases from J, with 6 bases between. The CDR3 here is CSARLLEQFF. Here the CDR3 DNA reads TGCAGTGCTAGGTTGCTTGAGCAGTTCTTC.

The chain has TRBV20-1 and TRBJ2-1; TRBD1 aligns across 8 bases. The CDR3 runs 14 residues. The junction had 11 bases not matched to a gene; V was cut back by 6 bases and J by 7 bases. From germline, CDR1 is DFQATT and CDR2 SNEGSKA (reference sequence). The CDR3 bases are TGCAGTGCGGTACCAGGGGGCGCCTTTAATGAGCAGTTCTTC. It specifies CSAVPGGAFNEQFF.

The chain couples TRBV19 to TRBJ1-1; D unclear. CDR1 and CDR2 (germline): LNHDA, SQIVND (reference sequence). CDR3 length: 13 amino acids. The V and J ends lost 0 bases and 6 bases respectively, with 8 bases between them. Here the CDR3 reads CASSIERYSEAFF. The DNA of the CDR3 is TGTGCCAGTAGTATAGAAAGGTACTCTGAAGCTTTCTTT.

The gene calls are TRBV7-2 and TRBJ2-3; D call uncertain. The V end was cut by 3 bases, the J end by 7 bases, with 8 bases between. In germline, CDR1 is SGHTA, CDR2 FQGNSA. The CDR3 extends over 12 amino acids. CDR3 nucleotides: TGTGCCAGCAGCTTTAAGGCTAATACGCAGTATTTT. Translated: CASSFKANTQYF.

The chain employs TRBV15 and TRBJ2-1; 7 bases fit TRBD2. The CDR3 sequence is 17 residues long. Trimming cost V 4 bases and J 3 bases; bases outside gene matches: 12. Looked up from germline, CDR1 is LNHNV and CDR2 is YYDKDF (reference sequence). The DNA of the CDR3 is TGTGCCACCAGCAAAAGCAGAGCGGGGACCATCTACAATGAGCAGTTCTTC. It encodes CATSKSRAGTIYNEQFF.

This clonotype was seen a handful of times. A read error may account for a junction end that differs from germline. V usage is TRBV20-1 and J usage is TRBJ2-5, with TRBD2 matching 9 bases. Germline CDR1 DFQATT, CDR2 SNEGSKA (reference sequence). This CDR3 contains 13 residues. The CDR3 loop is CSAGLALTEAQYF. In DNA form, the CDR3 reads TGCAGTGCGGGACTAGCCCTGACAGAGGCCCAGTACTTC.

The CDR3, as DNA: TGCGCCAGCAGCTTGGTGGGACTAATTTCCTACAATGAGCAGTTCTTC. Protein: CASSLVGLISYNEQFF. The rearrangement joins TRBV5-1 to TRBJ2-1; TRBD2 matches at 7 bases. In germline, CDR1 is SGHRS, CDR2 YFSETQ. The ends lost 0 bases at V and 1 base at J; junction bases unmatched: 4. This CDR3 contains 16 residues.

Remarks on this clonotype: The germline gene is not matched at one end of the junction; a read error may be the cause. The rearrangement joins TRBV29-1 to TRBJ2-1; 7 positions agree with TRBD2. The CDR3 runs to 13 residues. Per germline, CDR1 SQVTM and CDR2 ANQGSEA. CDR3: CSLTGTNYNAQFF. In DNA form, the CDR3 reads TGCAGCCTCACGGGGACTAACTACAATGCGCAGTTCTTC.

There are a few counts of this clonotype. The chain joins TRBV12-3 or TRBV12-4 to TRBJ2-7; D unclear. Trimming took 4 bases from V and 6 from J, leaving 13 bases between them. The CDR3 loop spans 13 amino acids. The CDR3 nucleotides read TGTGCCAGCAGTTCCTTTAGGCTGGCCGAGCAGTACTTC. Protein: CASSSFRLAEQYF.

The rearrangement links TRBV7-2 to TRBJ2-5; TRBD2 is a possible D gene (5 bases). The V gene's germline CDR1 is SGHTA and CDR2 FQGNSA. This CDR3 contains 14 residues. Trimming cost V 5 bases and J 5 bases, with 15 bases left between them. CDR3 sequence reads: CASSSHTRAETQYF. The CDR3 DNA follows: TGTGCCAGCAGCAGTCATACTAGAGCGGAGACCCAGTACTTC.

The rearrangement joins TRBV6-2 or TRBV6-3 to TRBJ1-1, with D possibly being TRBD1 (5 bases). Germline V gives CDR1 MNHEY, CDR2 SVGEGT. V was clipped by 7 bases and J by 0 bases, with 9 bases between them. This CDR3 region has 13 residues. The CDR3 DNA reads as TGTGCCAGCAACGGACATATGAACACTGAAGCTTTCTTT. It yields the protein CASNGHMNTEAFF.

This clonotype appeared a few times. The chain combines TRBV20-1 with TRBJ2-4, with 13 bases matching TRBD2. The CDR3 sequence is 16 residues long. V lost 5 bases, J lost 4 bases, and 8 bases stayed unmatched. CDR1 is DFQATT and CDR2 is SNEGSKA in the germline V gene (reference sequence). Written as DNA, the CDR3 is TGCAGTGCTGTCGAGGGACTAGCGGGGTTTAAAAACATTCAGTACTTC. Amino acid sequence: CSAVEGLAGFKNIQYF.

The CDR3 DNA reads TGTGCCAGCAGGGCCCAGGAAAAACTGTTTTTT. Its translation is CASRAQEKLFF. This chain connects TRBV12-3 or TRBV12-4 to TRBJ1-4; D gene unclear. V lost 6 bases to trimming and J lost 8 bases, with 7 bases between them. This CDR3 region has 11 residues.

The chain combines TRBV29-1 with TRBJ2-1; D might be TRBD2 (6 bases). The CDR3 length is 15 residues. Looked up from germline, CDR1 is SQVTM and CDR2 is ANQGSEA. The V end was cut by 0 bases, the J end by 8 bases, with 17 bases between. The CDR3 loop reads CSVEDDGRGLDEQFF. The CDR3 DNA follows: TGCAGCGTTGAAGATGACGGGAGAGGTCTGGATGAGCAGTTCTTC.

This clonotype was detected ten times or more. This chain joins TRBV20-1 and TRBJ2-1; D gene uncertain. There are 16 residues in the CDR3. In germline, CDR1 is DFQATT, CDR2 SNEGSKA (reference sequence). V dropped 3 bases and J dropped 3 bases, with 18 bases sitting between them. The CDR3 DNA is TGCAGTGCTAGTCCCCCGGCAGGAAGGGTCTACAATGAGCAGTTCTTC. Encoded protein: CSASPPAGRVYNEQFF.